Listed here is a single T cell receptor (beta chain). The sample originates from a study of blood T cell repertoires in COVID-19. Study-level information: Acute and convalescent COVID-19 samples came from the United States, Italy and Spain. T cells, B-cell-depleted T cells, or PBMCs supplied cDNA or gDNA.

Germline CDR1 is SNHLY and CDR2 is FYNNEI. The CDR3 has 11 residues. V gave up 3 bases and J gave up 9 bases, with 8 bases separating them. In the original workflow: Cell counts per sample came from amplifying reference gene primers. Sequenced by immunoSEQ multiplex PCR; TCRdb stores in-frame clones only, minus some. For V, J and clone size, that table is used; D and trimming come from the DNA. The sample yields some 200,000 clones, around 87% seen once. The sequence was obtained from a woman younger than 30 who had recovered from COVID-19. The chain joins TRBV2 to TRBJ2-5; D may be TRBD1 (6 bases). Input material: peripheral blood. The CDR3 DNA reads as TGTGCCAGCAGTGACGAGGGGGCCCAGTACTTC. It encodes CASSDEGAQYF.